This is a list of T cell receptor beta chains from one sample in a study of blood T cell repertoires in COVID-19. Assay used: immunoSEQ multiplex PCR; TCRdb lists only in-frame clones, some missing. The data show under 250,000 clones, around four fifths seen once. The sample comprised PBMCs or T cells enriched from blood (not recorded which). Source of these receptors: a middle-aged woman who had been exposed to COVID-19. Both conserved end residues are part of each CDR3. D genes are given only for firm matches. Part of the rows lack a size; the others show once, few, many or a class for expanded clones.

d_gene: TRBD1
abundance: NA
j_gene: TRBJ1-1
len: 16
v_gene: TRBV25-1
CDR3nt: TGTGCCAGCAGTGATCTCGCCTCGGACAGGGTCACTGAAGCTTTCTTT
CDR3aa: CASSDLASDRVTEAFF

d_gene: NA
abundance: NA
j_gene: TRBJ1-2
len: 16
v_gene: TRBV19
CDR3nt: TGTGCCAGTTACACCAGTGGAACAGGGTCAGGCTATGGCTACACCTTC
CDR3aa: CASYTSGTGSGYGYTF

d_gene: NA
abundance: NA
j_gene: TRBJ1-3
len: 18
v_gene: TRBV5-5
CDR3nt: TGTGCCAGCAGCCTGGAGGGATGGGGGCTACGCTCTGGAAACACCATATATTTT
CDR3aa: CASSLEGWGLRSGNTIYF

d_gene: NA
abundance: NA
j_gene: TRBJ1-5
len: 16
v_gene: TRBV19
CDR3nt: TGTGCCAGTAGTATAGGGGTGTATGAGGGCAATCAGCCCCAGCATTTT
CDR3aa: CASSIGVYEGNQPQHF

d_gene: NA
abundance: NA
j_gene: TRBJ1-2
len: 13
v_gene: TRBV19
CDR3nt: TGTGCCAGTAGTATCGGAGGGCACTATGGCTACACCTTC
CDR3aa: CASSIGGHYGYTF

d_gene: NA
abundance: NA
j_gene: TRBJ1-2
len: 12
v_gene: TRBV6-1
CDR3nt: TGTGCCAGCAGTGACAGGCACTATGGCTACACCTTC
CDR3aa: CASSDRHYGYTF

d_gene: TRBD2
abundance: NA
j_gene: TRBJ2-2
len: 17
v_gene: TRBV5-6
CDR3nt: TGTGCCAGCAGCTGGTGGAGGGAGGGATGGAACACCGGGGAGCTGTTTTTT
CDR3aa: CASSWWREGWNTGELFF

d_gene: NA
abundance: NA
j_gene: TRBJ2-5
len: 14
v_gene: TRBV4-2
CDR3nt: TGTGCCAGCAGCCAAGATTGGAGCTCCGAGACCCAGTACTTC
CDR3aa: CASSQDWSSETQYF

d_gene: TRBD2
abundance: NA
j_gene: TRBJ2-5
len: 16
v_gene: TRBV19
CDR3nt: TGTGCCAGTAGTGAGGCGGGGGGCCCTTTACGAGAGACCCAGTACTTC
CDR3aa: CASSEAGGPLRETQYF

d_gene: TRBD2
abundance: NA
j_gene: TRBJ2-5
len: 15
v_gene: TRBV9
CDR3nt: TGTGCCAGCAGCGTAGGATCGGGGGGAGGAGAGACCCAGTACTTC
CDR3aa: CASSVGSGGGETQYF

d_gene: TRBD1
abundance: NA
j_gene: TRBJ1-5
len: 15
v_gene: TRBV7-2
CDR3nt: TGTGCCAGCAGCTTATCACAGGGGGGCAATCAGCCCCAGCATTTT
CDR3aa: CASSLSQGGNQPQHF

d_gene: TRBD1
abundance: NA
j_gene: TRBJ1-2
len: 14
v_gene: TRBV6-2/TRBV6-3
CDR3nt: TGTGCCAGCAGTTCCGGACAGGGGTCCTATGGCTACACCTTC
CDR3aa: CASSSGQGSYGYTF

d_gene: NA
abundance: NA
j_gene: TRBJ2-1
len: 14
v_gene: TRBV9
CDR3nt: TGTGCCAGCAGCGTGGGGACTCTCCCCGATGAGCAGTTCTTC
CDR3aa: CASSVGTLPDEQFF

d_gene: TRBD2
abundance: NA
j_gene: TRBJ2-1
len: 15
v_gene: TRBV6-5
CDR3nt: TGTGCCAGCAGTTACGGATTGGGACTAGCAGGCGAGCAGTTCTTC
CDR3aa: CASSYGLGLAGEQFF

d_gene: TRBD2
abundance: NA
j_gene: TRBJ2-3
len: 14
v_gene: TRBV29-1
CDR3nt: TGCAGCGGGGGGACTAGCGGGGTCACAGATACGCAGTATTTT
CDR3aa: CSGGTSGVTDTQYF

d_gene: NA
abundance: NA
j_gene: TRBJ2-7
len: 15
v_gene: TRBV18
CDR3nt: TGTGCCAGCTCACCACCGCAACAGGAGGGTCACGAGCAGTACTTC
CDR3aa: CASSPPQQEGHEQYF

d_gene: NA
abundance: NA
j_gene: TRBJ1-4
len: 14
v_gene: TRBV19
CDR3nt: TGTGCCAGTAGTAAGGCGGTTACTAATGAAAAACTGTTTTTT
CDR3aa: CASSKAVTNEKLFF

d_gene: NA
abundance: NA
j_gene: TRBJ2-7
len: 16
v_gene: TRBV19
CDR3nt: TGTGCCAGTAGTCCCACCGGGCGGGGTGGTACCTACGAGCAGTACTTC
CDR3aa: CASSPTGRGGTYEQYF

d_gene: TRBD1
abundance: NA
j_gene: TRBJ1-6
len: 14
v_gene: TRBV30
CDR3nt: TGTGCCTGGAGATACAGGGGCCTAGACTCACCCCTCCACTTT
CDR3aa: CAWRYRGLDSPLHF

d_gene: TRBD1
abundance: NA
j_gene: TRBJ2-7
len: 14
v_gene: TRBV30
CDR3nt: TGTGCCTGGAGCACGGGACAGGGGACCTACGAGCAGTACTTC
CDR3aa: CAWSTGQGTYEQYF

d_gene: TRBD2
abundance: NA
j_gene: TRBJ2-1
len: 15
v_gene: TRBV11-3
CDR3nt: TGTGCCAGCAGCCCGGGGGGGGGTGACAACAATGAGCAGTTCTTC
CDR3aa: CASSPGGGDNNEQFF

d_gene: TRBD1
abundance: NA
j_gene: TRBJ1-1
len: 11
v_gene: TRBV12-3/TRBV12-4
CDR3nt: TGTGCCAGCAGTTGGGACAGGGAAGCTTTCTTT
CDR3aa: CASSWDREAFF

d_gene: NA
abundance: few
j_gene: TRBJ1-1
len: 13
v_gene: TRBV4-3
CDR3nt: TGCGCCACGCGCCGCGGGTTGAACACTGAAGCTTTCTTT
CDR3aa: CATRRGLNTEAFF

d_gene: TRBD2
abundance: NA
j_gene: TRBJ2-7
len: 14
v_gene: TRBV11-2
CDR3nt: TGTGCCGGAAAAGACGGGGGGGCCTCCTACGAGCAGTACTTC
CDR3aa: CAGKDGGASYEQYF

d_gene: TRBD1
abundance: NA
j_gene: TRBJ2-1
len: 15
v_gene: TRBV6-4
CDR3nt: TGTGCCAGCAGTGGCGGGACAGGAGATTACAATGAGCAGTTCTTC
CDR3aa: CASSGGTGDYNEQFF

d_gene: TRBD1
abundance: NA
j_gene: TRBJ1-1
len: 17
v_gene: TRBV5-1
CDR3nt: TGCGCCAGCAGCTACGCAGGGGGCAGTCTACCGAACACTGAAGCTTTCTTT
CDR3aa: CASSYAGGSLPNTEAFF

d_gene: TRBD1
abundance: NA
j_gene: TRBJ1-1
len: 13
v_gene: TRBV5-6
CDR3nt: TGTGCCAGCAGCTTTAGGACAGGTGTGGTGGCTTTCTTT
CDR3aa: CASSFRTGVVAFF

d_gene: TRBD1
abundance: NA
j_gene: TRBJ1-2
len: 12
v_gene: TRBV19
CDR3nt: TGTGCCAGTAGTCCGACAGGGGATGGCTACACCTTC
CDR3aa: CASSPTGDGYTF

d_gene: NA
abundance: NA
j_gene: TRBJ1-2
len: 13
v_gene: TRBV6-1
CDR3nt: TGTGCCAGCAGTGAATCCCAGGGAGGAGGCTACACCTTC
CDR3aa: CASSESQGGGYTF